The T cell receptor (beta chain) under discussion was sequenced for a study of blood T cells in healthy people across ages. In this sample, this clonotype turned up many times. The target antigen is unknown. Study-wide points: Both higher diversity and more naive CD4+ cells marked long-lived donors when set against aged donors.

Trimming took 6 bases from V and 1 from J, leaving 11 bases between them. The CDR3 totals 14 residues. Germline V lookup: CDR1 MRHNA, CDR2 SNTAGT. Healthy Caucasians from Russia aged roughly 6 to 90 served as donors. With a J-beta primer mix and a sample-barcoded 5' primer, a second PCR ran about 7 to 12 cycles. Each of the samples gave a minimum of 2.5 million paired-end reads that contained CDR3. TCRdb re-called the 5' RACE reads with MiXCR, one entry per CDR3 protein. The top ten hold approximately 15% of the sample, which has about 670,000 distinct CDR3 sequences, 52% seen once. The sample taken for sequencing was blood. The rearrangement uses TRBV6-4 and TRBJ2-3; D is undetermined. The clonotype originates from a woman aged 80 or over in good health. The CDR3 sequence: CASRATHGTDTQYF. For the CDR3, the DNA is TGTGCCAGCAGGGCGACACACGGCACAGATACGCAGTATTTT.